Following are 20 T cell receptor beta chains from one sample sequenced in a study of blood T cells in healthy people across ages. The second PCR ran about 6 to 11 cycles with a sample-barcoded 5' primer and J-beta primers. TCRdb independently ran MiXCR on the 5' RACE reads; one entry per CDR3 protein. The sample consists of about 1.6 million distinct CDR3 sequences, 30% to 40% of them appearing once. The sequenced sample was blood. Every receptor here comes from a woman under 40 in good health.

This clonotype was picked up many times. This chain joins TRBV3-1 and TRBJ2-3; D possibly corresponds to TRBD1 (5 bases). CDR1 is LGHDT, CDR2 YNNKEL, per germline (reference sequence). The CDR3 contains 15 residues. V was trimmed by 1 base and J by 2 bases, leaving 10 bases between them. The CDR3 spells CASSQVGLLTDTQYF. Here the CDR3 DNA reads TGTGCCAGCAGCCAAGTGGGGCTGCTCACAGATACGCAGTATTTT.

This chain uses TRBV18 with TRBJ2-3; 7 bases are shared with TRBD2. V was pared by 1 base and J by 3 bases, with 10 bases of the junction left unmatched. Germline V lookup: CDR1 KGHSH, CDR2 LQKENI. This CDR3 is 17 amino acids long. The CDR3 loop is CASSPLRESIRTDTQYF. CDR3 nucleotide sequence: TGTGCCAGCTCACCACTGCGGGAGAGTATTAGGACAGATACGCAGTATTTT.

This clonotype has more than one count but fewer than ten. The CDR3 DNA reads TGTGCCAGCAGTGGACAGACAGGGGGCACTGGGGCCAACGTCCTGACTTTC. Translating it yields CASSGQTGGTGANVLTF. This sequence joins TRBV2 and TRBJ2-6, with 10 bases that match TRBD1. In germline, CDR1 is SNHLY, CDR2 FYNNEI. Losses at the gene ends were 4 bases for V and 2 bases for J; bases not matched to a gene: 5. CDR3 length: 17 residues.

This chain links TRBV20-1 with TRBJ2-7, with 11 bases matching TRBD2. Germline CDR1 is DFQATT and CDR2 is SNEGSKA (reference sequence). This CDR3 is built from 17 residues. The V segment lost 5 bases and the J segment 4 bases; nucleotides outside the gene matches: 16. This chain's CDR3 is CSAGAHITSGSRYEQYF. The CDR3 nucleotides read TGCAGTGCTGGAGCTCATATAACTAGCGGGAGTAGATACGAGCAGTACTTC.

This clonotype was detected a few times. Here the CDR3 reads CASSEGYGREQYF. The CDR3, as DNA: TGTGCCAGCAGTGAAGGCTATGGACGGGAGCAGTACTTC. This chain uses TRBV2 with TRBJ2-7; no firm D call. V gave up 1 base and J gave up 7 bases, with 11 bases separating them. Germline V gene lookup returns CDR1 SNHLY and CDR2 FYNNEI. The CDR3 is 13 amino acids. The entire variable domain, with the rest obtained from reference TRBV2 and TRBJ2-7, is as follows: EPEVTQTPSHQVTQMGQEVILRCVPISNHLYFYWYRQILGQKVEFLVSFYNNEISEKSEIFDDQFSVERPDGSNFTLKIRSTKLEDSAMYFCASSEGYGREQYFGPGTRLTVT.

This clonotype occurred a few times. The J gene is TRBJ2-3, the V gene TRBV12-5, with TRBD2 matching 9 bases. Germline values: CDR1 LGHNT, CDR2 FRNRAP. The CDR3 is made up of 16 amino acids. The ends lost 2 bases at V and 4 bases at J; junction bases unmatched: 7. This CDR3 reads CASGLSYAGGPDTQYF. The CDR3 bases are TGTGCTAGTGGTTTGTCCTACGCGGGAGGGCCAGATACGCAGTATTTT.

This clonotype was seen a few times. The chain combines TRBV5-5 with TRBJ2-3, with D unclear. The germline V and J ends were trimmed by 5 bases and 2 bases, with 12 bases remaining between them. The germline gives CDR1 SGHKS, CDR2 YYEKEE (reference sequence). The CDR3 covers 14 residues. CDR3 sequence: CASRTDPFTDTQYF. CDR3 DNA sequence: TGTGCCAGCAGGACGGACCCCTTCACAGATACGCAGTATTTT.

The chain carries TRBV21-1 and TRBJ2-4; the table's TRBD1 call for D was not verified on the DNA. TRBV21-1 is noted as a pseudogene. This CDR3 has 21 residues. CDR3 coding DNA: TGTGCCAGTCGATGGCGGGACAGGGGGGAAAAACAGGAAATGACCAAAAACATTCAGTACTTC. Its translation: CASRWRDRGEKQEMTKNIQYF.

There are a few counts of this clonotype. The J gene is TRBJ2-7, the V gene TRBV6-2 or TRBV6-3, with 7 bases fitting TRBD1. Germline CDR1 reads MNHEY; CDR2 reads SVGEGT. The CDR3 runs 14 residues. V trimming: 8 bases; J trimming: 4 bases; junction bases outside the gene matches: 11. The DNA of the CDR3 is TGTGCCAGCGCCTCAGACAGGGCCCTATACGAGCAGTACTTC. Translating it yields CASASDRALYEQYF.

Ten or more counts support this clonotype. The chain joins TRBV5-1 to TRBJ2-3, with no clear D. The germline gives CDR1 SGHRS, CDR2 YFSETQ. The CDR3 contains 14 residues. Trimming took 5 bases from V and 4 from J, leaving 14 bases between them. The CDR3 spells CASSDGIFADTQYF. The DNA for the CDR3 is TGCGCCAGCAGTGACGGCATTTTCGCAGATACGCAGTATTTT.

The V gene is TRBV7-3, the J gene TRBJ1-5; D unclear. Trimming cost V 5 bases and J 7 bases, with 12 bases left between them. CDR1 is SGHTA, CDR2 FQGTGA, per germline. The CDR3 is 13 residues long. CDR3 loop: CASSLHEGQPQHF. The DNA for the CDR3 is TGTGCCAGCAGCCTGCATGAAGGACAGCCCCAGCATTTT. Full variable domain (remainder filled in from reference TRBV7-3 and TRBJ1-5): GAGVSQTPSNKVTEKGKYVELRCDPISGHTALYWYRQSLGQGPEFLIYFQGTGAADDSGLPNDRFFAVRPEGSVSTLKIQRTERGDSAVYLCASSLHEGQPQHFGDGTRLSIL.

This chain connects TRBV6-1 to TRBJ2-5; D gene uncertain. V was shortened by 1 base and J by 1 base, with 13 bases between the two germline ends. Germline V gene sequence: CDR1 MNHNS, CDR2 SASEGT. There are 16 residues in the CDR3. The CDR3 region has the DNA TGTGCCAGCAGTGAAGGGTTTTGGGCAGCCCAAGAGACCCAGTACTTC. Its protein is CASSEGFWAAQETQYF.

This clonotype was observed a few times. The chain uses TRBV20-1 and TRBJ2-7; 7 positions agree with TRBD1. The CDR3 spans 16 residues. J was trimmed by 6 bases and V by 2 bases; bases with no gene match: 16. Germline V gives CDR1 DFQATT, CDR2 SNEGSKA (reference sequence). The CDR3 nucleotides read TGCAGTGCTAGAACCCCGGAGCGTAGGACAGGTCTCGAGCAGTACTTC. Amino acids: CSARTPERRTGLEQYF.

This clonotype appeared many times. A junction boundary mismatches the germline segment, possibly from a read error. J is TRBJ1-2 and V is TRBV7-9; D might be TRBD1 (5 bases). The CDR3 runs 13 residues. Germline V CDR1 and CDR2: SEHNR, FQNEAQ (reference sequence). CDR3: CASSLTDNYGYTF. CDR3 nucleotide sequence: TGCGCCAGCAGCCTGACAGATAACTATGGCTACACCTTC.

The chain combines TRBV3-1 with TRBJ2-1, with TRBD1 as a possible D gene (5 bases). V gave up 5 bases and J gave up 0 bases, with 14 bases separating them. This CDR3 is 16 amino acids long. The V gene's germline CDR1 is LGHDT and CDR2 YNNKEL (reference sequence). The DNA of the CDR3 is TGTGCCAGCAGCGAGATGACAGCGAGCTCCTACAATGAGCAGTTCTTC. This sequence encodes CASSEMTASSYNEQFF.

This sequence joins TRBV25-1 and TRBJ2-1; 10 bases are shared with TRBD2. V was clipped by 4 bases and J by 10 bases; unmatched bases: 7. The germline V gene encodes CDR1 MGHDK and CDR2 SYGVNS. The CDR3 sequence is 14 residues long. The CDR3 bases are TGTGCCAGCAGTGGGGGAAGCGGGGGGGTGGAGCAGTTCTTC. Its translation: CASSGGSGGVEQFF.

In its sample, this clonotype was seen a few times. The rearrangement links TRBV20-1 to TRBJ2-3; tentatively, D is TRBD1 or TRBD2 (5 bases each). Germline-derived CDR1 and CDR2 are DFQATT and SNEGSKA (reference sequence). Trimming left V 6 bases short and J 5 bases short, with 12 bases between. The CDR3 loop spans 12 amino acids. CDR3 loop: CSAKVGGDTQYF. CDR3 nucleotide sequence: TGCAGTGCCAAGGTTGGGGGAGATACGCAGTATTTT.

This clonotype has more than one count but fewer than ten. V gene TRBV4-1 combines with J gene TRBJ2-3; 8 nucleotides align to TRBD2. Germline CDR1 reads MGHRA; CDR2 reads YSYEKL. Trimming took 2 bases from V and 3 from J; bases not matched to a gene: 7. The CDR3 spans 16 residues. CDR3 sequence: CASSQRGAGETDTQYF. Written as DNA, the CDR3 is TGCGCCAGCAGCCAAAGAGGAGCGGGAGAAACAGATACGCAGTATTTT.

This clonotype was picked up a small number of times. The V and J genes are TRBV30 and TRBJ2-5; 7 bases line up with TRBD2. CDR3 length equals 16 residues. Unmatched junction bases numbered 12, after V lost 2 bases and J lost 3 bases. The germline gives CDR1 GTSNPN, CDR2 SVGIG (reference sequence). CDR3 nucleotide sequence: TGTGCCTGGAGTCTATTTGCGGGAGATGGAAAAGAGACCCAGTACTTC. This codes for CAWSLFAGDGKETQYF.

V gene TRBV29-1 combines with J gene TRBJ1-1; TRBD1 is a possible D gene (5 bases). The CDR3 consists of 14 residues. CDR1 is SQVTM and CDR2 is ANQGSEA in the germline V gene. Trimming took 3 bases from V and 1 from J, leaving 12 bases between them. The CDR3 nucleotides are TGCAGCGTTGACCTCTTCACAGGGAACACTGAAGCTTTCTTT. Translation gives CSVDLFTGNTEAFF.